This passage covers 5 T cell receptor beta chains from one sample sequenced in a study of beta chain features in type 1 diabetes. Study-level results: Patients with Type 1 diabetes showed moderately but significantly shorter TCRB CDR3s in all four CD4+ subsets.

The antigens for these receptors are not known. The isolated RNA, all of it, was reverse transcribed, so expressed TCRB transcripts were what got sequenced. Some clones are missing from TCRdb's copy, which holds only in-frame ones; the method was immunoSEQ multiplex PCR. The sample contains 120,000 or so clones, about a sixth of which appear only once. The sequenced sample consisted of central memory CD4+ T cells from blood. These receptors originate from a young man with type 1 diabetes.

This sequence joins TRBV4-2 and TRBJ2-3; 7 bases align to TRBD2. The CDR3 spans 18 residues. Germline lookup yields CDR1 LGHNA and CDR2 YNFKEQ. J was trimmed by 0 bases and V by 0 bases; bases with no gene match: 9. The CDR3 is CASSQDETRRESTDTQYF. The CDR3 nucleotides read TGTGCCAGCAGCCAAGATGAAACTAGGCGGGAGAGCACAGATACGCAGTATTTT.

The CDR3 region has the DNA TGTGCCAGCAGGATGACTAGCGGGGCCTCCTACGAGCAGTACTTC. This codes for CASRMTSGASYEQYF. The chain has TRBV6-1 and TRBJ2-7; TRBD2 aligns across 11 bases. The junction had 4 bases not matched to a gene; V was cut back by 6 bases and J by 0 bases. The CDR3 is 15 residues long. In germline, CDR1 is MNHNS, CDR2 SASEGT.

A few counts support this clone. The chain recombines TRBV7-4 with TRBJ1-3; D unclear. The germline CDR1 and CDR2 sequences are SGHVT and SQSDAQ. V dropped 6 bases and J dropped 8 bases, with 20 bases sitting between them. CDR3 size: 15 residues. The CDR3, as DNA: TGTGCCAGCAGGACCAGATGGTATCCCCGTGACACCATATATTTT. Translated, it gives CASRTRWYPRDTIYF.

The sample holds a few counts of this clone. This sequence is one base from a far larger clone and is likely a read error. V usage is TRBV6-5 and J usage is TRBJ1-5; D not resolved. Germline CDR1 and CDR2: MNHEY and SVGAGI. The CDR3 sequence is 15 residues long. CDR3 in DNA: TGTGACAGCAGACGAGGTTCTACTAGCAATCAGCCCCAGCATTTT. As protein: CDSRRGSTSNQPQHF.

The chain links TRBV30 to TRBJ2-3; no definite D call. Trimming pared 2 bases from V and 2 bases from J, leaving 2 bases between. CDR3 length: 11 residues. Germline CDR1 is GTSNPN and CDR2 is SVGIG (reference sequence). CDR3 region: CAWSNTDTQYF. The CDR3 DNA is TGTGCCTGGAGTAACACAGATACGCAGTATTTT.